The present TCR beta chain was sequenced within a study of naive and memory T cell subsets. Germline V gene sequence: CDR1 SEHNR, CDR2 FQNEAQ (reference sequence). The CDR3 spans 13 residues. Trimming removed 5 bases from V and 6 bases from J, with 13 bases in between. This clonotype showed up just a few times. Antigen specificity is unknown. The study, taken as a whole, reports: TCR counts from RNA may reflect activation-linked expression changes.

The beta constant-region primer was an equimolar mix of two oligonucleotides covering TRBC1 and TRBC2. Nested alpha and beta constant-region primers with the SP2 primer drove four PCR rounds on ligated cDNA. An oligonucleotide with the SP2 primer and a 12-nucleotide UMI was ligated to the cDNA 3' end. TCRdb reprocessed the UMI-ligation and nested PCR reads via MiXCR and lists one record per CDR3 protein. The repertoire consists of about 120,000 distinct CDR3 sequences, with 35% to 45% occurring once and the leading ten covering 0.8% to 1%. CD4 T cells were positively selected, then CD8 T cells from the CD4-negative fraction.

The receptor was derived from a human donor in good health. The sequenced material came from central memory CD4+ T cells from blood. This chain uses TRBV7-9 with TRBJ1-1; weak D call: TRBD1 (6 bases). CDR3 DNA: TGTGCCAGCAGCCCATCGGGGGCCCCTGAAGCTTTCTTT. It translates to CASSPSGAPEAFF.